This T cell receptor (beta chain) was profiled in a study of OX40 agonist ivuxolimab in advanced cancers. As for the study in general: Three individuals attained partial responses, comprising one hepatocellular carcinoma case and two cutaneous melanoma cases. Study-wide results and caveats: Normalized expansion of T-cell clones was also low for some nonresponders. Antigen specificity remained undetermined for the expanded peripheral T cells.

Produced via immunoSEQ multiplex PCR; TCRdb's table is partial and in-frame only. The sample contains about 48,000 clones, around nine tenths of which appear only once. This CDR3 contains 17 residues. The V end was cut by 4 bases, the J end by 0 bases, with 14 bases between. Germline CDR1 reads SGHRS; CDR2 reads YFSETQ. With regard to this clone: Its specificity is not known.

Peripheral blood came from all dose cohorts at three timepoints. The gene calls are TRBV5-1 and TRBJ2-6, with D perhaps TRBD2 (5 bases). The input for sequencing was CD4+ or CD8+ T cells sorted from blood, taken in a trial of the OX40 agonist ivuxolimab. This sequence was found in an adult with an advanced solid tumor such as melanoma, head and neck, liver or kidney cancer. DNA for the CDR3: TGCGCCAGCAGCACAATAACGGCGGGCTCTGGGGCCAACGTCCTGACTTTC. This codes for CASSTITAGSGANVLTF.